These 26 T cell receptor beta chains share one sample of origin, sequenced in a study of CD8+ T cells in alopecia areata. Indicated treatment: oral pan-JAK inhibitor, 5-10 mg twice daily. RNA extraction and reverse transcription yielded cDNA as sequencing template. Sequenced by immunoSEQ multiplex PCR; TCRdb stores in-frame clones only, minus some. The sample shows over 150,000 clones, about 48% of them seen only once. Source: CD8+ T cells sorted from blood, taken at week 24, from a patient treated with tofacitinib. The receptors here all came from a human donor with alopecia areata.

This clone was seen more than once but under ten times. The rearrangement joins TRBV13 to TRBJ1-5; D call uncertain. Germline loops: CDR1 PRHDT, CDR2 FYEKMQ (reference sequence). This CDR3 has 15 residues. Trimming left V 2 bases short and J 4 bases short, with 12 bases between. As DNA, the CDR3 is TGTGCCAGCAGCTTATCCGCTTCCCCAAATCAGCCCCAGCATTTT. Protein sequence: CASSLSASPNQPQHF.

This clone was observed a handful of times. In DNA, the CDR3 is TGTGCCAGCAGCGTGACCGGGACAGCCTACAATGAGCAGTTCTTC. Translation: CASSVTGTAYNEQFF. The rearrangement joins TRBV9 to TRBJ2-1; 7 bases match TRBD1. The length of the CDR3 is 15 residues. CDR1 SGDLS and CDR2 YYNGEE come from the germline V gene. The junction had 4 bases not matched to a gene; V was cut back by 2 bases and J by 2 bases.

This clone was detected only a few times. The chain employs TRBV29-1 and TRBJ1-2; 9 bases fit TRBD1. The CDR3 consists of 13 residues. The V gene's germline CDR1 is SQVTM and CDR2 ANQGSEA. V gave up 6 bases and J gave up 7 bases; unmatched junction bases: 9. Written as DNA, the CDR3 is TGCAGCGTCGGCTTGGACAGGGGAGGTGGCTACACCTTC. It codes for CSVGLDRGGGYTF.

This clone was counted between two and nine times. The sample holds other DNA sequences that translate to the same CDR3. The chain couples TRBV11-2 to TRBJ2-3, with D hard to call. V dropped 2 bases and J dropped 2 bases, with 2 bases sitting between them. Germline V CDR1 and CDR2: SGHAT, FQNNGV. The CDR3 is made up of 12 amino acids. CDR3 residues: CASSLFTDTQYF. In nucleotides, the CDR3 is TGTGCCAGCAGCTTATTCACAGATACGCAGTATTTT.

This sequence joins TRBV25-1 and TRBJ2-3; D not certain. V lost 4 bases and J lost 2, with 1 base in between. The CDR3 has 11 amino acids. Germline loops: CDR1 MGHDK, CDR2 SYGVNS. The CDR3 reads CASSVTDTQYF. The CDR3 coding sequence is TGTGCCAGCAGTGTCACAGATACGCAGTATTTT.

V usage is TRBV27 and J usage is TRBJ2-2; 9 bases are a match to TRBD1. This CDR3 region has 16 residues. The V and J ends lost 2 bases and 7 bases, in that order; junction bases with no gene match: 8. Germline CDR1 MNHEY, CDR2 SMNVEV (reference sequence). The CDR3 reads CASSLTGTGRGGELFF. The DNA of the CDR3 is TGTGCCAGCAGTTTAACCGGGACAGGGCGAGGCGGGGAGCTGTTTTTT.

The chain carries TRBV5-6 and TRBJ1-1; D is possibly TRBD1 (5 bases). V was clipped by 6 bases and J by 8 bases, with 14 bases between them. The CDR3 extends over 12 amino acids. CDR1 and CDR2 (germline): SGHDT, YYEEEE. The chain's CDR3 is CASTHGYREAFF. The CDR3 DNA reads as TGTGCCAGCACCCACGGGTACAGGGAAGCTTTCTTT.

This chain links TRBV5-1 with TRBJ2-3, with TRBD2 matching 15 bases. Germline CDR1 SGHRS, CDR2 YFSETQ. The CDR3 sequence is 18 residues long. Unmatched junction bases numbered 11, after V lost 5 bases and J lost 4 bases. This CDR3 is CASSWPGLAGGDADTQYF. The CDR3 nucleotides are TGCGCCAGCAGTTGGCCGGGACTAGCGGGGGGAGACGCAGATACGCAGTATTTT.

The chain couples TRBV30 to TRBJ2-5, with D unresolved. The CDR3 covers 13 residues. The germline V gene has CDR1 GTSNPN and CDR2 SVGIG (reference sequence). With 3 bases removed from V and 2 bases from J, the gap between germline ends came to 10 bases. CDR3 sequence (DNA): TGTGCCTGGAGGTCGCCTAGTCAAGAGACCCAGTACTTC. Its translation is CAWRSPSQETQYF.

The V and J genes are TRBV27 and TRBJ2-5; a possible D gene is TRBD2 (5 bases). The CDR3 is made up of 14 amino acids. V lost 5 bases to trimming and J lost 5 bases, with 15 bases between them. The germline V gene has CDR1 MNHEY and CDR2 SMNVEV (reference sequence). CDR3 in amino acids: CASSTLGSGETQYF. In DNA, the CDR3 is TGTGCCAGCAGTACCCTCGGGTCGGGGGAGACCCAGTACTTC.

The chain is built from TRBV4-3 and TRBJ2-1; D is uncertain. Per germline, CDR1 LGHNA and CDR2 YSLEER. The V and J ends lost 2 bases and 6 bases respectively, with 8 bases between them. The CDR3 has 13 residues. In DNA, the CDR3 is TGCGCCAGCAGCCAAATGGTGGCCAATGAGCAGTTCTTC. Amino acid sequence: CASSQMVANEQFF.

The gene calls are TRBV7-3 and TRBJ2-1; D perhaps matches TRBD2 (6 bases). V was trimmed by 5 bases and J by 7 bases, leaving 21 bases between them. The germline gives CDR1 SGHTA, CDR2 FQGTGA. The CDR3 runs 16 residues. This chain's CDR3 is CASSPMGGDSGNEQFF. In DNA, the CDR3 is TGTGCCAGCAGCCCAATGGGGGGTGACAGTGGGAATGAGCAGTTCTTC.

This clone was observed a handful of times. The rearrangement links TRBV27 to TRBJ2-1; 9 bases are a match to TRBD1. Trimming at V came to 10 bases and at J to 3 bases, leaving 4 bases not matched to a gene. Looked up from germline, CDR1 is MNHEY and CDR2 is SMNVEV (reference sequence). The CDR3 contains 13 residues. The CDR3 region has the DNA TGTGCCACCCGGGACAGGGACTACAATGAGCAGTTCTTC. This codes for CATRDRDYNEQFF.

This rearrangement joins TRBV5-6 to TRBJ2-1; 7 nucleotides agree with TRBD1. Germline trimming cut 2 bases from V and 4 bases from J; bases unmatched to any gene: 3. From germline, CDR1 is SGHDT and CDR2 YYEEEE. The CDR3 contains 14 residues. This CDR3 reads CASSFGTAYNEQFF. The CDR3 DNA is TGTGCCAGCAGCTTCGGGACAGCATACAATGAGCAGTTCTTC.

The chain couples TRBV10-2 to TRBJ1-2; D call uncertain. Per the germline V gene, CDR1 is WSHSY and CDR2 is SAAADI. Between the trimmed V and J ends, which lost 3 bases and 3 bases, there was a span of 8 bases. CDR3 size: 13 residues. CDR3 nucleotide sequence: TGCGCCAGCAGTGAAACAGCACACTATGGCTACACCTTC. It yields the protein CASSETAHYGYTF.

This clone was seen a handful of times. V gene TRBV21-1 combines with J gene TRBJ2-7; the D call in the table, TRBD2, was not verified against the DNA. TRBV21-1 is tagged as a pseudogene. The CDR3 sequence is 14 residues long. Here the CDR3 reads CASRRDPRSYEQYF. The CDR3 region has the DNA TGTGCCAGCCGGCGGGACCCGCGCTCCTACGAGCAGTACTTC.

The chain uses TRBV27 and TRBJ2-7; 11 bases map to TRBD2. The ends lost 6 bases at V and 3 bases at J; junction bases unmatched: 4. The CDR3 loop spans 14 amino acids. In germline, CDR1 is MNHEY, CDR2 SMNVEV (reference sequence). The CDR3 DNA is TGTGCCAGCAGCTTAGCGGGGGGGCGCTACGAGCAGTACTTC. This encodes CASSLAGGRYEQYF.

This chain joins TRBV7-7 and TRBJ1-4; no clear D. There are 14 residues in the CDR3. V dropped 3 bases and J dropped 8 bases, with 13 bases sitting between them. Looked up from germline, CDR1 is SSHAT and CDR2 is FNYEAQ (reference sequence). The CDR3, as DNA: TGTGCCAGCAGCTTCGTGAGGGTTGGCGAAAAACTGTTTTTT. Its protein product is CASSFVRVGEKLFF.

The chain has TRBV7-9 and TRBJ2-5; 8 nucleotides line up with TRBD1. V shed 4 bases, J shed 2 bases, and the junction held 15 bases outside the gene matches. The CDR3 is made up of 18 amino acids. Per germline, CDR1 SEHNR and CDR2 FQNEAQ (reference sequence). The CDR3 DNA follows: TGTGCCAGCAGCTGGACCGGAGGACAGGGAAGTCATCAAGAGACCCAGTACTTC. This gives the protein CASSWTGGQGSHQETQYF.

This clone was detected once. The V call is TRBV7-2, the J call TRBJ2-6; 7 positions agree with TRBD1. The CDR3 is made up of 19 amino acids. CDR1 and CDR2 from the germline V gene are SGHTA and FQGNSA. The V segment lost 3 bases and the J segment 0 bases; nucleotides outside the gene matches: 11. The CDR3 DNA is TGTGCCAGCAGCTTGGGTCCGGGACAGCTAACCTCTGGGGCCAACGTCCTGACTTTC. Protein: CASSLGPGQLTSGANVLTF.

On this clone itself: Within the sample, other DNA sequences also encode this same CDR3. This sequence joins TRBV30 and TRBJ2-7; TRBD2 might be the D (6 bases). With 2 bases removed from V and 4 bases from J, the gap between germline ends came to 9 bases. The germline CDR1 and CDR2 sequences are GTSNPN and SVGIG (reference sequence). CDR3 length: 12 residues. Here the CDR3 reads CAWSPGGYEQYF. Written as DNA, the CDR3 is TGTGCCTGGAGTCCCGGAGGGTACGAGCAGTACTTC. The variable domain in full, with the rest retrieved from reference TRBV30 and TRBJ2-7, is SQTIHQWPATLVQPVGSPLSLECTVEGTSNPNLYWYRQAAGRGLQLLFYSVGIGQISSEVPQNLSASRPQDRQFILSSKKLLLSDSGFYLCAWSPGGYEQYFGPGTRLTVT.

The CDR3 DNA is TGTGCCAGCAGCCAACCTACTCTGGAGCAGTACTTC. It yields the protein CASSQPTLEQYF. The chain joins TRBV11-2 to TRBJ2-7, with unresolved D. This CDR3 is 12 amino acids long. V was clipped by 5 bases and J by 7 bases, with 12 bases between them. Germline CDR1 is SGHAT and CDR2 is FQNNGV.

The chain links TRBV30 to TRBJ2-7; no clear D gene. Germline V lookup: CDR1 GTSNPN, CDR2 SVGIG (reference sequence). This CDR3 has 13 residues. V was cut by 0 bases and J by 2 bases, with 8 bases left in between. CDR3 nucleotides: TGTGCCTGGAGTGTAAGGCGCACCTACGAGCAGTACTTC. Its translation is CAWSVRRTYEQYF.

This sequence joins TRBV29-1 and TRBJ2-3; D not resolved. CDR1 is SQVTM and CDR2 is ANQGSEA in the germline V gene. Trimming cost V 4 bases and J 2 bases, with 13 bases left between them. The CDR3 sequence is 14 residues long. CDR3 coding DNA: TGCAGCGTTGTGCCCTACGGACCCACAGATACGCAGTATTTT. It specifies CSVVPYGPTDTQYF.

There are a few counts of this clone. V gene TRBV27 combines with J gene TRBJ1-5; D gene unclear. CDR1 is MNHEY, CDR2 SMNVEV, per germline (reference sequence). This CDR3 has 12 residues. Trimming took off 4 bases at V and 2 bases at J, with 3 bases between the two ends. In DNA form, the CDR3 reads TGTGCCAGCAGTTCCCGCAATCAGCCCCAGCATTTT. Translating gives CASSSRNQPQHF.

Note on this clone: The junction departs from the called germline gene at one end, perhaps through a read error. This chain joins TRBV11-2 and TRBJ2-1; D tentatively fits TRBD1 or TRBD2 (5 bases each). The CDR3 spans 16 residues. Germline CDR1 reads SGHAT; CDR2 reads FQNNGV. CDR3 bases: TGCGCCAGCAGCCCTATGACCCAGGGACCGTACAATGAGCAGTTCTTC. It is translated as CASSPMTQGPYNEQFF.